This is a list of T cell receptor beta chains from one sample in a study of T cells in Graves' hyperthyroidism and ophthalmopathy. TCRdb reprocessed the multiplex PCR reads with MiXCR, giving one entry per CDR3 protein. The sample consists of around 540,000 distinct CDR3 sequences, approximately 16% of them appearing once. Specimen: blood. These receptors were taken from a woman in her twenties or thirties with Graves' ophthalmopathy. CDR3s include the opening cysteine and the closing phenylalanine or tryptophan. The D gene is left open where the match is weak. The size entry is marked missing in some rows and otherwise reads once, few, many or a size class.

V gene	D gene	clone size	J gene	CDR3 protein	CDR3 DNA
TRBV19	.	.	TRBJ2-1	CASSPLGGGGEQFF	TGTGCCAGTAGTCCTCTTGGAGGGGGCGGTGAGCAGTTCTTC
TRBV20-1	.	many	TRBJ2-1	CSATPGTAGYNEQFF	TGCAGTGCAACGCCCGGGACAGCGGGTTACAATGAGCAGTTCTTC
TRBV6-2/TRBV6-3	.	.	TRBJ1-4	CASRKAGVEEKLFF	TGTGCCAGCAGGAAGGCAGGGGTCGAAGAAAAACTGTTTTTT
TRBV29-1	TRBD1	many	TRBJ2-5	CSVGPDRAETQYF	TGCAGCGTAGGACCCGACAGGGCGGAGACCCAGTACTTC
TRBV9	TRBD2	few	TRBJ2-3	CASSISGNSDTQYF	TGTGCCAGCAGCATAAGCGGGAACTCAGATACGCAGTATTTT
TRBV4-3	.	once	TRBJ2-2	CASSQDRGEAGELFF	TGCGCCAGCAGCCAAGATAGAGGGGAGGCCGGGGAGCTGTTTTTT
TRBV27	.	many	TRBJ2-7	CASSRGGTSLLYEQYF	TGTGCCAGCAGTCGGGGTGGGACCTCACTATTATACGAGCAGTACTTC
TRBV4-3	TRBD2	few	TRBJ2-2	CASSQAWGGDTGELFF	TGCGCCAGCAGCCAGGCGTGGGGGGGTGACACCGGGGAGCTGTTTTTT
TRBV13	TRBD2	many	TRBJ2-2	CASSRAGGPAGELFF	TGTGCCAGCAGCCGAGCGGGAGGGCCAGCCGGGGAGCTGTTTTTT
TRBV5-1	TRBD2	few	TRBJ2-7	CASSGRTSLGYEQYF	TGCGCCAGCAGCGGGAGGACTAGCCTCGGCTACGAGCAGTACTTC
TRBV28	.	.	TRBJ2-1	CATSGYGGYNEQFF	TGTGCCACCAGTGGGTACGGAGGGTACAATGAGCAGTTCTTC
TRBV19	.	.	TRBJ1-4	CASSIGAGNNEKLFF	TGTGCCAGTAGTATCGGCGCGGGTAATAATGAAAAACTGTTTTTT
TRBV7-2	.	many	TRBJ2-1	CAGGAGANNEQFF	TGTGCCGGGGGGGCAGGGGCCAACAATGAGCAGTTCTTC
TRBV4-1	.	.	TRBJ2-7	CASSQWTGYEQYF	TGCGCCAGCAGCCAATGGACTGGCTACGAGCAGTACTTC
TRBV11-2	TRBD2	many	TRBJ2-1	CASSPSGRAHEQFF	TGTGCCAGCAGCCCTAGCGGGAGGGCTCATGAGCAGTTCTTC
TRBV20-1	TRBD1	many	TRBJ2-5	CSARTGLETQYF	TGCAGTGCCCGGACAGGGTTGGAGACCCAGTACTTC
TRBV20-1	TRBD1	.	TRBJ1-6	CSARDPGRTGASPLHF	TGCAGTGCTAGAGATCCGGGTAGGACAGGGGCCTCACCCCTCCACTTT
TRBV12-3/TRBV12-4	.	many	TRBJ2-5	CASSFRQGETQYF	TGTGCCAGCAGTTTTAGGCAGGGAGAGACCCAGTACTTC
TRBV28	TRBD1	many	TRBJ1-5	CASSPRTGRNQPQHF	TGTGCCAGCAGCCCACGGACAGGGCGTAATCAGCCCCAGCATTTT
TRBV7-2	.	.	TRBJ2-5	CATEPGLQETQYF	TGTGCCACCGAACCGGGTCTACAAGAGACCCAGTACTTC
TRBV5-6	.	few	TRBJ1-3	CASSLEQTGDIYTIYF	TGTGCCAGCAGCTTGGAGCAAACGGGAGACATCTACACCATATATTTT
TRBV24-1	.	many	TRBJ1-2	CATSGSEGGSYGYTF	TGTGCCACCAGTGGCTCGGAGGGAGGGAGCTATGGCTACACCTTC
TRBV12-3/TRBV12-4	TRBD2	few	TRBJ2-1	CASSFVPGLGTNEQFF	TGTGCCAGCAGTTTTGTTCCCGGACTAGGTACTAATGAGCAGTTCTTC
TRBV6-1	.	few	TRBJ1-1	CASSVFTEFMNTEAFF	TGTGCCAGCAGTGTTTTCACGGAGTTCATGAACACTGAAGCTTTCTTT
TRBV19	.	few	TRBJ1-5	CASSIGGQSNQPQHF	TGTGCCAGTAGTATTGGGGGGCAAAGCAATCAGCCCCAGCATTTT
TRBV28	TRBD1	many	TRBJ1-5	CASSSTGGGNQPQHF	TGTGCCAGCAGTTCGACAGGGGGCGGCAATCAGCCCCAGCATTTT
TRBV5-6	TRBD2	few	TRBJ2-7	CASSPLAANDFSYEQYF	TGTGCCAGCAGCCCCCTAGCGGCTAATGACTTCTCCTACGAGCAGTACTTC
TRBV10-3	.	few	TRBJ2-7	CAISGGTYEQYF	TGTGCCATCAGTGGGGGGACCTACGAGCAGTACTTC
TRBV6-1	.	many	TRBJ2-7	CASNLTPNRAYEQYF	TGTGCCAGCAACCTGACCCCGAACAGGGCGTACGAGCAGTACTTC
TRBV7-9	TRBD1	.	TRBJ1-2	CASSLSPGQELDGYTF	TGTGCCAGCAGCTTATCCCCGGGACAGGAGTTGGATGGCTACACCTTC
TRBV5-1	.	many	TRBJ2-3	CASSLEGTSTDTQYF	TGCGCCAGCAGCTTGGAAGGGACAAGCACAGATACGCAGTATTTT
TRBV4-3	.	.	TRBJ2-7	CASSQEAESSYEQYF	TGCGCCAGCAGCCAAGAAGCGGAAAGCTCCTACGAGCAGTACTTC
TRBV15	.	few	TRBJ2-7	CASARGREGGEQYF	TGTGCCTCGGCACGGGGGCGGGAAGGTGGCGAGCAGTACTTC
TRBV2	TRBD1	.	TRBJ2-3	CASNMDERQGNTDTQYF	TGTGCCAGCAATATGGACGAGAGACAGGGAAACACAGATACGCAGTATTTT
TRBV5-5	TRBD1	.	TRBJ1-2	CASAPGTGYRYTF	TGTGCCAGCGCCCCCGGGACAGGGTATCGCTACACCTTC
TRBV4-3	.	few	TRBJ1-6	CASSQDVRSSYNSPLHF	TGCGCCAGCAGCCAAGATGTCAGGAGCTCCTATAATTCACCCCTCCACTTT
TRBV7-9	.	.	TRBJ1-2	CASSSAHYANYGYTF	TGTGCCAGCAGTTCCGCTCACTATGCTAACTATGGCTACACCTTC
TRBV5-6	.	many	TRBJ2-5	CASSLSAQETQYF	TGTGCCAGCAGCTTGTCAGCTCAAGAGACCCAGTACTTC
TRBV4-2	TRBD1	.	TRBJ2-7	CASSQATGQGSYEQYF	TGTGCCAGCAGCCAAGCTACGGGACAGGGATCCTACGAGCAGTACTTC
TRBV19	.	.	TRBJ1-5	CASSIVGGRGNQPQHF	TGTGCCAGTAGTATAGTTGGGGGGCGCGGCAATCAGCCCCAGCATTTT
TRBV27	.	many	TRBJ2-7	CASASGPSVRYEQYF	TGTGCCAGCGCCTCCGGGCCGTCCGTTCGATACGAGCAGTACTTC
TRBV19	.	few	TRBJ2-1	CASSIMRGNEQFF	TGTGCCAGTAGTATTATGAGGGGGAATGAGCAGTTCTTC
TRBV28	.	few	TRBJ2-7	CASSFAGAEQYF	TGTGCCAGCAGTTTTGCAGGGGCCGAGCAGTACTTC
TRBV2	.	.	TRBJ1-3	CASTVDLGNTIYF	TGTGCCAGCACGGTTGATCTAGGAAACACCATATATTTT
TRBV19	TRBD2	few	TRBJ2-1	CASEQKGLAGVDEQFF	TGTGCCAGCGAGCAAAAGGGACTAGCGGGAGTCGATGAGCAGTTCTTC
TRBV11-1	TRBD1	many	TRBJ2-7	CASSSYGQGPLEQYF	TGTGCCAGCAGCAGTTATGGACAGGGACCTCTCGAGCAGTACTTC